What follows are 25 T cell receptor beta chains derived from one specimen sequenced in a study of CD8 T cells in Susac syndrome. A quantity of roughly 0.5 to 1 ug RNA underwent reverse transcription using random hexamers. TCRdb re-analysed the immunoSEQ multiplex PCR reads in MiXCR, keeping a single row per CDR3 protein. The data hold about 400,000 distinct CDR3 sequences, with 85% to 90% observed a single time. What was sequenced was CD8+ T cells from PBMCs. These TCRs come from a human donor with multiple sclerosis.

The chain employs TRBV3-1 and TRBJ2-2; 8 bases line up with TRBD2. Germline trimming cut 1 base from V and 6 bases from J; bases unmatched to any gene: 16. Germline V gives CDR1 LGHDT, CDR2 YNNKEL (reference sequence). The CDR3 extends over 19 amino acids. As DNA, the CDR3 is TGTGCCAGCAGCCAAGCTTTTACTAGCGGTTGGGCTAAGGCCGGGGAGCTGTTTTTT. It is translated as CASSQAFTSGWAKAGELFF.

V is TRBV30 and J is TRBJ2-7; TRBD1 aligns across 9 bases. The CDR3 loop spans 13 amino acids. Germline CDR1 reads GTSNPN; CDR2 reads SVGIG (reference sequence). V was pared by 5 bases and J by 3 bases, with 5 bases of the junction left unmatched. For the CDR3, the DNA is TGTGCCTGGCGGACAGGGGTTGTCTACGAGCAGTACTTC. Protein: CAWRTGVVYEQYF.

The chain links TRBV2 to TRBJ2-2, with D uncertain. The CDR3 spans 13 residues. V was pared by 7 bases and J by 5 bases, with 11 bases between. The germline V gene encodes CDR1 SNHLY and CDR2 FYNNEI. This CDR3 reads CASTPWKTGELFF. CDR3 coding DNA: TGTGCCAGCACGCCTTGGAAGACCGGGGAGCTGTTTTTT.

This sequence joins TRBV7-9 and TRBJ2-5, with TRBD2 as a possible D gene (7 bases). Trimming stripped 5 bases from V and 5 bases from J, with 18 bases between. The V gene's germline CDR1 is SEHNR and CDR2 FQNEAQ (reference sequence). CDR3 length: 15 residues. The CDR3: CASSTAGAGVETQYF. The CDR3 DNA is TGTGCCAGCAGCACTGCGGGGGCTGGCGTGGAGACCCAGTACTTC.

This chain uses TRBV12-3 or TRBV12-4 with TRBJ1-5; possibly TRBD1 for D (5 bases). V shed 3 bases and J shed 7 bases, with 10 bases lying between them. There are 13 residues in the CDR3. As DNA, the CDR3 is TGTGCCAGCAGTTTTTGGGGACGGCAGCCCCAGCATTTT. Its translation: CASSFWGRQPQHF.

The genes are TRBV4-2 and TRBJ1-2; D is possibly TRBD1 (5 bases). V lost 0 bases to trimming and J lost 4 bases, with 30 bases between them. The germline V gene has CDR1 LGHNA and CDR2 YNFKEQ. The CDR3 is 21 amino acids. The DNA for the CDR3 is TGTGCCAGCAGCCAAGATCCCCCTAGGGGACCCGAAATTCTTTCTCTCTATGGCTACACCTTC. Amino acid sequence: CASSQDPPRGPEILSLYGYTF.

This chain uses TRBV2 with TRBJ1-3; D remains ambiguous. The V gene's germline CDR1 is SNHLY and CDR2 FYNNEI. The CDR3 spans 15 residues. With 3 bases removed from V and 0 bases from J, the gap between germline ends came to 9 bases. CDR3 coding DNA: TGTGCCAGCAGTGACGACACGAACTCTGGAAACACCATATATTTT. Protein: CASSDDTNSGNTIYF. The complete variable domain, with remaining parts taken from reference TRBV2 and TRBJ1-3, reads EPEVTQTPSHQVTQMGQEVILRCVPISNHLYFYWYRQILGQKVEFLVSFYNNEISEKSEIFDDQFSVERPDGSNFTLKIRSTKLEDSAMYFCASSDDTNSGNTIYFGEGSWLTVV.

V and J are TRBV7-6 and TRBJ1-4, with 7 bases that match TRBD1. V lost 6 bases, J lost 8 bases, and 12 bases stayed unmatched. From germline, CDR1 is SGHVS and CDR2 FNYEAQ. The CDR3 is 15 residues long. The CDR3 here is CASRSDRVLGEKLFF. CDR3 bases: TGTGCCAGCAGATCCGACAGGGTTCTTGGGGAAAAACTGTTTTTT.

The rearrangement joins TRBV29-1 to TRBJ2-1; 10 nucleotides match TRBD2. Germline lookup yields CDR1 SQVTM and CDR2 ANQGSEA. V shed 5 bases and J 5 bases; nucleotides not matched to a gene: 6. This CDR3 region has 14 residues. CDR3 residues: CSVRASGRNNEQFF. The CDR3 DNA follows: TGCAGCGTTCGGGCTAGCGGGAGAAACAATGAGCAGTTCTTC.

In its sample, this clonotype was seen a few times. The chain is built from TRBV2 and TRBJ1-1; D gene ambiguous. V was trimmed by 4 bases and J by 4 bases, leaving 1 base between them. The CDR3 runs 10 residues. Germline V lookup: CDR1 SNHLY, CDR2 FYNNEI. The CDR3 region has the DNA TGTGCCAGCAGTGTCACTGAAGCTTTCTTT. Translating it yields CASSVTEAFF. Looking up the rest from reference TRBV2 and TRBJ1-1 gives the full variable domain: EPEVTQTPSHQVTQMGQEVILRCVPISNHLYFYWYRQILGQKVEFLVSFYNNEISEKSEIFDDQFSVERPDGSNFTLKIRSTKLEDSAMYFCASSVTEAFFGQGTRLTVV.

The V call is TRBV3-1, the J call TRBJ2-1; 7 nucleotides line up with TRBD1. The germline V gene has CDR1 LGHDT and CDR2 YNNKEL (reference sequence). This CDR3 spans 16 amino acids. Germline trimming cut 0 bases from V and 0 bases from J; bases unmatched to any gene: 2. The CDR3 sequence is CASSQDQGVSYNEQFF. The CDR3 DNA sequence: TGTGCCAGCAGCCAAGATCAGGGGGTCTCCTACAATGAGCAGTTCTTC.

The CDR3, as DNA: TGTGCCAGCAGTGTAAATGACAGGGCCCTCACCTTC. Translated: CASSVNDRALTF. The V gene is TRBV25-1, the J gene TRBJ1-2, with 7 bases aligning to TRBD1. There are 12 residues in the CDR3. Trimming cost V 4 bases and J 13 bases; bases outside gene matches: 9. Per the germline V gene, CDR1 is MGHDK and CDR2 is SYGVNS.

The CDR3 coding sequence is TGTGCCAGCAGTAGATACGGGAGCGGGACACTATCCTACGAGCAGTACTTC. It encodes CASSRYGSGTLSYEQYF. V usage is TRBV27 and J usage is TRBJ2-7, with D possibly matching TRBD2 (7 bases). The CDR3 loop spans 17 amino acids. Trimming shortened V by 5 bases and J by 1 base, and 21 bases separated the two germline ends. Germline assignment: CDR1 MNHEY and CDR2 SMNVEV (reference sequence).

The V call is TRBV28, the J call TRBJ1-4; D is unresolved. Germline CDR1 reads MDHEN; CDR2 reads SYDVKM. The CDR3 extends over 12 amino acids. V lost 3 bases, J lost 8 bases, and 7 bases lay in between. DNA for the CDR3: TGTGCCAGCAGTTTCGTTTTGGAAAAACTGTTTTTT. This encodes CASSFVLEKLFF.

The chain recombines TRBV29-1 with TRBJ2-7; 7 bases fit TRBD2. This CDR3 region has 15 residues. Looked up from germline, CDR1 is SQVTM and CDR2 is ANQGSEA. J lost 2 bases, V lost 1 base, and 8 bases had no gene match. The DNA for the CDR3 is TGCAGCGTTGAAGCCCTGGGGGGGGAGCCCTACGAGCAGTACTTC. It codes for CSVEALGGEPYEQYF.

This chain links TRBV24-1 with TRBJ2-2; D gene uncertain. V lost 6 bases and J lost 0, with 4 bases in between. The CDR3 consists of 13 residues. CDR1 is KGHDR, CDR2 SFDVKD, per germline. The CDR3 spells CATSSSNTGELFF. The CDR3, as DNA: TGTGCCACCAGTAGTTCGAACACCGGGGAGCTGTTTTTT.

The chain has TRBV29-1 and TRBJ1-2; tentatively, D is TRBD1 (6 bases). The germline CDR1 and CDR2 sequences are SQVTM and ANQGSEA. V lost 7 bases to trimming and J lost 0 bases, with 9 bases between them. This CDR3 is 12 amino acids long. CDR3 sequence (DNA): TGCAGCGCAAGGACAGCTAACTATGGCTACACCTTC. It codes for CSARTANYGYTF.

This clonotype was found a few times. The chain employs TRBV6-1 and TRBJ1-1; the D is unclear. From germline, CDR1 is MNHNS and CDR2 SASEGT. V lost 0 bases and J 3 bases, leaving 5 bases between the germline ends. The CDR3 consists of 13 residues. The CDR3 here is CASSEAQYTEAFF. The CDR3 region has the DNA TGTGCCAGCAGTGAAGCACAGTACACTGAAGCTTTCTTT.

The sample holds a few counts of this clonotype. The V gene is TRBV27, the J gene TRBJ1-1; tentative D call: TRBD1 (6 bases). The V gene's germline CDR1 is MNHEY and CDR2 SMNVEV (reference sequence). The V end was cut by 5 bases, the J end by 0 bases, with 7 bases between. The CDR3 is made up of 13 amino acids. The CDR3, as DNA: TGTGCCAGCAGTGGGGGCCTGAACACTGAAGCTTTCTTT. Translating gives CASSGGLNTEAFF.

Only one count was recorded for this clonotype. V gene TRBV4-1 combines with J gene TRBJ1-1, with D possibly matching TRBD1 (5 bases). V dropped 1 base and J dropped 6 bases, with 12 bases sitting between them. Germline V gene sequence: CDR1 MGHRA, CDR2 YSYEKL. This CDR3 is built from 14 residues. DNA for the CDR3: TGCGCCAGCAGCCAAGGTACGGGGGACCCTGAAGCTTTCTTT. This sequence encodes CASSQGTGDPEAFF.

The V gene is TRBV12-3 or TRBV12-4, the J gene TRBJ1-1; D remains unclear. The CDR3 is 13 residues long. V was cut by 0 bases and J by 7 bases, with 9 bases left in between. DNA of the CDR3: TGTGCCAGCAGTTTAGCAGGATTGAATGAAGCTTTCTTT. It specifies CASSLAGLNEAFF.

CDR3 nucleotide sequence: TGTGCCAGCAGCCTGGCCCCGGAAAACACTGAAGCTTTCTTT. Amino acids: CASSLAPENTEAFF. This chain uses TRBV27 with TRBJ1-1, with D uncertain. The CDR3 is made up of 14 amino acids. Looked up from germline, CDR1 is MNHEY and CDR2 is SMNVEV (reference sequence). Trimming stripped 6 bases from V and 2 bases from J, with 13 bases between.

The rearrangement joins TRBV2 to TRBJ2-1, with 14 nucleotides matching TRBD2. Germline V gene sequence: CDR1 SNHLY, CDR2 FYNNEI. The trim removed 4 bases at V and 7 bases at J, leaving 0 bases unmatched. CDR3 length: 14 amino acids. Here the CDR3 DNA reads TGTGCCAGCAGTGGGACTAGCGGGAGGAATGAGCAGTTCTTC. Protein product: CASSGTSGRNEQFF.

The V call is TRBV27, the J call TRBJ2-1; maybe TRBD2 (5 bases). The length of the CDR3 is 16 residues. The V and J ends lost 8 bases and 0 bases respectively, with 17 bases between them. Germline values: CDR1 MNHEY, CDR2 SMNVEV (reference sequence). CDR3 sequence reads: CASGYLERISYNEQFF. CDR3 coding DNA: TGTGCCAGCGGTTACCTAGAGCGGATCTCCTACAATGAGCAGTTCTTC.

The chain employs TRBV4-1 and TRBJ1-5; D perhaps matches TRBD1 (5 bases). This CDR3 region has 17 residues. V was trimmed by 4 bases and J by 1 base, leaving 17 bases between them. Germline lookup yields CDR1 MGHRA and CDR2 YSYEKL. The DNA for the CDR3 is TGCGCCAGCAGCCCCCATGAAGGGGTTGGGAGCAATCAGCCCCAGCATTTT. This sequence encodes CASSPHEGVGSNQPQHF.